The count of the clone carrying this T cell receptor (beta chain) is one. A much larger clone differs by one base, so this may be a read error. These data originate in a study of shared clonotypes between healthy human individuals. Here immunoSEQ multiplex PCR was the method, and the copy in TCRdb shows in-frame clones only, minus some. Of 450,000 to 500,000 clones in the sample, around 73% were seen once. The CDR3 is made up of 18 amino acids. The germline V gene has CDR1 SGHNT and CDR2 YYREEE (reference sequence). Sequencing was done on a sample of PBMCs. The chain combines TRBV5-4 with TRBJ2-2; 7 nucleotides match TRBD2. The clonotype was recovered from a woman aged 35 to 49 in good health. Some clones in this sample may be carry-over from other donors' samples. The CDR3 loop reads CAGSQVGAGASGTGELFF. In DNA, the CDR3 is TGTGCCGGCAGCCAAGTCGGGGCGGGAGCTTCGGGCACCGGGGAGCTGTTTTTT.